Listed below are T cell receptor beta chains from one sample, sequenced in a study of T cell responses to AZD1222 COVID-19 vaccine. Using immunoSEQ multiplex PCR, the repertoire was profiled, and TCRdb retains in-frame clones only, with some absent. The sample includes 110,000 to 150,000 clones, just over 90% of them seen just once. The material was peripheral blood, obtained on day 0 of AZD1222 vaccination. These receptors were collected from an adult in good health. CDR3s include the opening cysteine and the closing phenylalanine or tryptophan. Where a row states a size, it is once, few, many or the class of an expanded clone; other rows omit it.

TRBV30	-	13	TRBJ2-1	CAWITTRGSEQFF
TRBV2	-	14	TRBJ1-2	CASSELSANYGYTF
TRBV4-1	once	19	TRBJ1-6	CASSQDPQPLHGGNSPLHF
TRBV11-1	-	13	TRBJ1-1	CASSLQQGTEAFF
TRBV7-2	-	17	TRBJ1-2	CASSLPHWTGLDDGYTF
TRBV10-3	-	14	TRBJ1-1	CAIMGRVTNTEAFF
TRBV30	-	16	TRBJ2-3	CAWAGGLAGVTDTQYF
TRBV5-1	-	14	TRBJ1-2	CASSLAGDDYGYTF
TRBV7-9	-	14	TRBJ2-1	CASSPSGRAHEQFF
TRBV6-5	-	12	TRBJ1-1	CASSKLRSEAFF
TRBV9	-	13	TRBJ2-1	CASSVAREREQFF
TRBV6-5	-	16	TRBJ2-7	CASSYLGADKGYEQYF
TRBV19	once	15	TRBJ1-5	CASSIWGGLDQPQHF
TRBV9	-	14	TRBJ2-5	CASSGQGYQETQYF
TRBV7-2	-	14	TRBJ2-1	CASSLFGRHNEQFF
TRBV30	-	14	TRBJ2-7	CAWSRQGLIYEQYF
TRBV7-9	-	16	TRBJ1-4	CASSSRKTGADEKLFF
TRBV9	-	16	TRBJ2-5	CASSVGTGGWEETQYF
TRBV15	-	17	TRBJ2-6	CATSRGRSLSGANVLTF
TRBV18	-	14	TRBJ1-4	CASSPDRSLEKLFF
TRBV27	-	14	TRBJ1-2	CASSLTRGVRGYTF
TRBV5-1	once	12	TRBJ2-7	CASSTGTYEQYF
TRBV14	-	16	TRBJ2-2	CASSQGTGANTGELFF
TRBV27	-	13	TRBJ2-2	CASSLSIGGELFF
TRBV7-8	-	16	TRBJ2-5	CASSLVSPSNQETQYF
TRBV4-2	once	16	TRBJ1-6	CASSQDPAGYNSPLHF
TRBV12-3/TRBV12-4	-	12	TRBJ1-4	CASSPVREKLFF
TRBV12-3/TRBV12-4	-	13	TRBJ1-4	CASSPRGGEKLFF
TRBV18	-	16	TRBJ1-2	CASSPLSGAQDYGYTF
TRBV25-1	-	14	TRBJ1-2	CASSEYSGTAGYTF
TRBV4-3	-	14	TRBJ2-7	CASSPTVESYEQYF
TRBV7-2	-	15	TRBJ2-3	CASSLGGQGIDTQYF
TRBV5-1	-	15	TRBJ1-5	CASSLGQGENQPQHF
TRBV20-1	-	11	TRBJ1-1	CSAGGQTEAFF
TRBV6-5	once	16	TRBJ1-2	CASSSPPGPYDYGYTF
TRBV19	once	15	TRBJ1-4	CASSPLGYSNEKLFF
TRBV7-2	few	14	TRBJ1-2	CASSPGSRNYGYTF
TRBV6-2/TRBV6-3	-	15	TRBJ2-1	CASSYRDRAYNEQFF
TRBV11-2	-	15	TRBJ2-7	CASSLVGFYEPLQYF
TRBV7-9	-	15	TRBJ1-2	CASSLGEGYSYGYTF
TRBV9	-	19	TRBJ2-3	CASTRGWSIVGTVPDTQYF
TRBV7-9	-	15	TRBJ2-3	CASSRGTGGVDTQYF
TRBV7-2	-	14	TRBJ1-1	CASSPIGGRTEAFF
TRBV29-1	-	12	TRBJ2-3	CSVDPNRDTQYF
TRBV29-1	-	12	TRBJ1-2	CSVEGVNYGYTF
TRBV6-5	-	15	TRBJ2-1	CASSSNEGSMNEQFF
TRBV5-4	few	13	TRBJ1-4	CASSLPSNEKLFF
TRBV30	-	13	TRBJ1-2	CAWTWDGSYGYTF
TRBV5-6	-	14	TRBJ1-2	CASSLGRTAGGYTF
TRBV6-5	-	15	TRBJ2-5	CASRPLGLAGETQYF
TRBV19	-	12	TRBJ2-2	CASNPRTGELFF
TRBV11-3	-	15	TRBJ2-1	CASSLIAGGYNEQFF
TRBV6-4	-	15	TRBJ1-2	CASSDSYGGYDGYTF
TRBV6-2/TRBV6-3	-	19	TRBJ1-1	CASSYSRSGTGRLNTEAFF
TRBV11-3	-	16	TRBJ1-3	CASSPPWEKAGNTIYF